This section outlines one T cell receptor (beta chain) sequence together with its context. The CDR3 covers 15 residues. Trimming removed 0 bases from V and 3 bases from J, with 11 bases in between. Germline values: CDR1 GTSNPN, CDR2 SVGIG (reference sequence). TEMRA cells were FACS-enriched and CD8+ and CD4+ T cells negatively isolated. RNA totalling roughly 0.45 to 1 ug underwent reverse transcription with random hexamers. TCRdb called the immunoSEQ multiplex PCR reads again in MiXCR, with one record for every CDR3 protein. The sample carries about 150,000 distinct CDR3 sequences, about 95% recorded once. This sample was included in a study of CD8 T cells in Susac syndrome.

V and J are TRBV30 and TRBJ2-2; the D gene is possibly TRBD1 (5 bases). The receptor was isolated from a human donor with multiple sclerosis. Sequencing was performed on CD8+ T cells from PBMCs. The CDR3 sequence is CAWSVLDSYTGELFF. CDR3 DNA sequence: TGTGCCTGGAGTGTACTCGACAGTTACACCGGGGAGCTGTTTTTT.